The 17 T cell receptor beta chains below were found in one sample sequenced in a study of T cells in Graves' hyperthyroidism and ophthalmopathy. RNA transcripts yielded amplified TCR beta CDR3 regions. HTBI primers were used for first-round RT-PCR of the TCR CDR3. From the multiplex PCR reads, TCRdb called clonotypes with MiXCR, one entry per CDR3 protein. The data show 500,000 to 650,000 distinct CDR3 sequences, with roughly a sixth seen just once and roughly 15% held by the top ten. The sequencing input was blood. The receptors were gathered from a woman between 18 and 30 years old with Graves' ophthalmopathy.

This clonotype was counted many times. The chain uses TRBV11-2 and TRBJ2-5, with TRBD2 identical over 8 bases. Germline CDR1 is SGHAT and CDR2 is FQNNGV. The CDR3 runs 17 residues. V shed 2 bases, J shed 7 bases, and the junction held 15 bases outside the gene matches. This chain's CDR3 is CASSLSTPGLGLRTQYF. For the CDR3, the DNA is TGTGCCAGCAGCTTAAGTACTCCGGGACTAGGTTTGCGGACCCAGTACTTC.

This clonotype was seen many times. The gene calls are TRBV7-8 and TRBJ2-3; D ambiguous. V was cut by 4 bases and J by 6 bases, with 11 bases left in between. This CDR3 contains 13 residues. The germline V gene encodes CDR1 SGHVS and CDR2 FQNEAQ. CDR3 residues: CASSSLLRDTQYF. The CDR3 DNA is TGTGCCAGCAGCTCCCTCCTAAGGGATACGCAGTATTTT.

The chain joins TRBV18 to TRBJ1-1; 10 nucleotides agree with TRBD1. The V gene end was trimmed by 6 bases and the J gene end by 4 bases; junction bases not matched to a gene: 11. The CDR3 is 16 residues long. Per germline, CDR1 KGHSH and CDR2 LQKENI. The CDR3 DNA reads as TGTGCCAGCTCTACGCGGGAGACAGGGGGCCGCACTGAAGCTTTCTTT. It specifies CASSTRETGGRTEAFF. Full variable domain (remainder filled in from reference TRBV18 and TRBJ1-1): NAGVMQNPRHLVRRRGQEARLRCSPMKGHSHVYWYRQLPEEGLKFMVYLQKENIIDESGMPKERFSAEFPKEGPSILRIQQVVRGDSAAYFCASSTRETGGRTEAFFGQGTRLTVV.

This clonotype was seen ten or more times. CDR3 nucleotide sequence: TGTGCCAGCAGCCAGGGGGGGCGGAACACTGAAGCTTTCTTT. Protein sequence: CASSQGGRNTEAFF. The chain joins TRBV7-9 to TRBJ1-1; the match to TRBD1 covers 7 bases. CDR1 is SEHNR and CDR2 is FQNEAQ in the germline V gene (reference sequence). There are 14 residues in the CDR3. J gave up 1 base and V 5 bases, and 4 bases lay outside the gene matches.

This clonotype was recorded at least ten times. The chain is built from TRBV7-3 and TRBJ2-4; maybe TRBD2 (5 bases). Germline V gene lookup returns CDR1 SGHTA and CDR2 FQGTGA. Deletions cut 0 bases from V and 8 bases from J, with 8 bases between. This CDR3 has 13 residues. The CDR3 DNA is TGTGCCAGCAGCTTAACGGCGGGCGACATTCAGTACTTC. Translating gives CASSLTAGDIQYF.

This clonotype was seen many times. The chain joins TRBV5-1 to TRBJ1-1; 8 nucleotides align to TRBD1. The CDR3 spans 14 residues. Trimming removed 6 bases from V and 5 bases from J; junction bases left unmatched: 9. Germline values: CDR1 SGHRS, CDR2 YFSETQ. The CDR3, as DNA: TGCGCCAGCATGCAGGCAGGGGGCAAGACTGAAGCTTTCTTT. It translates to CASMQAGGKTEAFF.

The table lists this clonotype with many counts. This chain joins TRBV30 and TRBJ2-7; 10 positions match TRBD1. Germline V gene data show CDR1 as GTSNPN and CDR2 as SVGIG (reference sequence). The V and J ends lost 2 bases and 3 bases, in that order; junction bases with no gene match: 4. The CDR3 runs to 14 residues. CDR3 bases: TGTGCCTGGAGTAGAGACAGGGGGCGCTACGAGCAGTACTTC. Amino acid sequence: CAWSRDRGRYEQYF.

This chain connects TRBV7-3 to TRBJ2-1; D is uncertain. The germline CDR1 and CDR2 sequences are SGHTA and FQGTGA. The V end was cut by 5 bases, the J end by 10 bases, with 12 bases between. CDR3 length equals 12 residues. The CDR3 coding sequence is TGTGCCAGCAGCAGCCCCAAGGGCGAGCAGTTCTTC. It yields the protein CASSSPKGEQFF.

This clonotype was picked up a small number of times. The V and J genes are TRBV4-1 and TRBJ1-4; 8 bases map to TRBD1. J lost 7 bases, V lost 5 bases, and 15 bases had no gene match. The CDR3 contains 17 residues. Germline V gives CDR1 MGHRA, CDR2 YSYEKL. CDR3 bases: TGCGCCAGCAGCGAAACCGGGACAGGCTCATCAGGTGAAAAACTGTTTTTT. Protein product: CASSETGTGSSGEKLFF.

This clonotype was recorded many times. The V call is TRBV6-1, the J call TRBJ2-3; tentatively, D is TRBD1 (5 bases). Trimming cost V 1 base and J 2 bases, with 13 bases left between them. The CDR3 sequence is 16 residues long. The germline V gene has CDR1 MNHNS and CDR2 SASEGT. The chain's CDR3 is CASSEGGGDTTDTQYF. For the CDR3, the DNA is TGTGCCAGCAGTGAAGGGGGCGGAGACACCACAGATACGCAGTATTTT.

The chain links TRBV10-3 to TRBJ2-3, with D possibly matching TRBD2 (5 bases). CDR1 ENHRY and CDR2 SYGVKD come from the germline V gene. CDR3 length equals 15 residues. V gave up 3 bases and J gave up 2 bases, with 12 bases separating them. CDR3 protein: CAISDGLAYTDTQYF. The CDR3, as DNA: TGTGCCATCAGTGATGGGCTAGCCTACACAGATACGCAGTATTTT.

This clonotype was found once. This rearrangement joins TRBV6-1 to TRBJ2-7; possible D gene TRBD2, 6 bases. V was trimmed by 5 bases and J by 7 bases, leaving 18 bases between them. There are 14 residues in the CDR3. Germline V lookup: CDR1 MNHNS, CDR2 SASEGT. CDR3: CASSPRTTLREQYF. The CDR3 nucleotides are TGTGCCAGCAGTCCTAGGACTACCTTAAGAGAGCAGTACTTC.

This chain joins TRBV14 and TRBJ2-7; a possible D gene is TRBD2 (5 bases). The length of the CDR3 is 16 residues. Germline lookup yields CDR1 SGHDN and CDR2 FVKESK. V was clipped by 2 bases and J by 4 bases, with 18 bases between them. CDR3: CASSQWGAGGYYEQYF. The CDR3 DNA reads TGTGCCAGCAGCCAATGGGGAGCAGGCGGTTATTACGAGCAGTACTTC.

The genes are TRBV6-1 and TRBJ2-1, with TRBD1 identical over 11 bases. V lost 7 bases and J lost 8; bases outside the gene matches: 10. The CDR3 sequence is 15 residues long. Germline V gene lookup returns CDR1 MNHNS and CDR2 SASEGT. CDR3 sequence: CASIDRDRGFDEQFF. In DNA, the CDR3 is TGTGCCAGCATCGACCGGGACAGGGGGTTCGATGAGCAGTTCTTC.

The chain uses TRBV10-3 and TRBJ2-1; TRBD2 might be the D (6 bases). V gave up 1 base and J gave up 8 bases, with 9 bases separating them. In germline, CDR1 is ENHRY, CDR2 SYGVKD. This CDR3 contains 13 residues. The CDR3, as DNA: TGTGCCATCAGTGAGTACCCGGGGGATGAGCAGTTCTTC. Amino acid sequence: CAISEYPGDEQFF.

In its sample, this clonotype was seen many times. For the CDR3, the DNA is TGTGCCAGCAGTTTTACACCGGGGCCTCCCTACAATGAGCAGTTCTTC. Its translation is CASSFTPGPPYNEQFF. This sequence joins TRBV27 and TRBJ2-1; D may match TRBD1 or TRBD2 (5 bases each). This CDR3 contains 16 residues. Trimming stripped 3 bases from V and 2 bases from J, with 14 bases between. Germline values: CDR1 MNHEY, CDR2 SMNVEV (reference sequence).

This clonotype showed up just a few times. The V and J genes are TRBV7-9 and TRBJ1-4; D unclear. CDR3 length equals 15 residues. CDR1 and CDR2 (germline): SEHNR, FQNEAQ (reference sequence). Trimming left V 5 bases short and J 8 bases short, with 18 bases between. CDR3 DNA: TGTGCCAGCAGCCCCCCGTTTGGGGTTTGGGAAAAACTGTTTTTT. Its protein product is CASSPPFGVWEKLFF.